Below, 28 T cell receptor beta chains from the same sample are listed, as sequenced in a study of siplizumab effects on memory and regulatory T cells. TCRdb keeps only in-frame clones here, not all; method: immunoSEQ multiplex PCR. Of 75,000 to 100,000 clones detected, 85% to 95% appear once; the ten largest clones hold about 1.5%. Input material: non-Treg CD4+ T cells sorted from blood. These receptors all come from a human donor in good health.

The V call is TRBV27, the J call TRBJ2-2; a possible D gene is TRBD1 (6 bases). Trimming shortened V by 2 bases and J by 4 bases, and 8 bases separated the two germline ends. The length of the CDR3 is 14 residues. In germline, CDR1 is MNHEY, CDR2 SMNVEV (reference sequence). CDR3 in amino acids: CASSLQGSTGELFF. The DNA of the CDR3 is TGTGCCAGCAGTTTACAGGGGAGCACCGGGGAGCTGTTTTTT.

This clone was found a few times. This sequence joins TRBV11-2 and TRBJ2-7; D gene ambiguous. The CDR3 loop spans 10 amino acids. The V end lost 5 bases, the J end lost 6 bases, and 5 bases lay between the germline ends. Germline lookup yields CDR1 SGHAT and CDR2 FQNNGV. Here the CDR3 reads CASSLGEQYF. In DNA, the CDR3 is TGTGCCAGCAGCCTAGGCGAGCAGTACTTC. The full variable domain, completed using reference TRBV11-2 and TRBJ2-7, is EAGVAQSPRYKIIEKRQSVAFWCNPISGHATLYWYQQILGQGPKLLIQFQNNGVVDDSQLPKDRFSAERLKGVDSTLKIQPAKLEDSAVYLCASSLGEQYFGPGTRLTVT.

The chain joins TRBV28 to TRBJ1-1; D ambiguous. The CDR3 is 15 residues long. Germline V gives CDR1 MDHEN, CDR2 SYDVKM. V lost 4 bases and J lost 8, with 20 bases in between. CDR3 sequence: CASSSPTHAKIEAFF. The CDR3 region has the DNA TGTGCCAGCAGTTCTCCCACCCATGCGAAAATCGAAGCTTTCTTT. Based on the CDR3 plus reference TRBV28 and TRBJ1-1, the full variable domain is DVKVTQSSRYLVKRTGEKVFLECVQDMDHENMFWYRQDPGLGLRLIYFSYDVKMKEKGDIPEGYSVSREKKERFSLILESASTNQTSMYLCASSSPTHAKIEAFFGQGTRLTVV.

The rearrangement uses TRBV7-2 and TRBJ2-2, with no clear D. Trimming pared 5 bases from V and 5 bases from J, leaving 12 bases between. The germline CDR1 and CDR2 sequences are SGHTA and FQGNSA. This CDR3 spans 14 amino acids. CDR3 bases: TGTGCCAGCAGCCCCGGGCTACTTACCGGGGAGCTGTTTTTT. Protein product: CASSPGLLTGELFF.

J is TRBJ2-7 and V is TRBV7-3, with 12 nucleotides matching TRBD2. This CDR3 is 14 amino acids long. The ends lost 5 bases at V and 4 bases at J; junction bases unmatched: 3. Looked up from germline, CDR1 is SGHTA and CDR2 is FQGTGA. The DNA for the CDR3 is TGTGCCAGCAGCCAGGGGACTAGCGGGTACGAGCAGTACTTC. This codes for CASSQGTSGYEQYF.

The chain employs TRBV21-1 and TRBJ2-5. TRBV21-1 is a documented pseudogene. The CDR3 covers 14 residues. The CDR3 here is CASRRGWEMETQYF. The CDR3, as DNA: TGTGCCAGCCGGAGGGGGTGGGAAATGGAGACCCAGTACTTC.

This sequence joins TRBV14 and TRBJ2-5; D gene uncertain. V lost 2 bases and J lost 8, with 15 bases in between. Germline CDR1 reads SGHDN; CDR2 reads FVKESK. CDR3 length: 14 amino acids. As DNA, the CDR3 is TGTGCCAGCAGCCAAATTTCCGGGCTTGACACCCAGTACTTC. Its translation: CASSQISGLDTQYF.

The table lists this clone with a count of one. The chain combines TRBV6-1 with TRBJ2-3; TRBD2 is a possible D gene (6 bases). CDR3 length: 14 residues. Germline loops: CDR1 MNHNS, CDR2 SASEGT. Trimming took 5 bases from V and 2 from J, leaving 11 bases between them. CDR3 amino acids: CASSRGTYTDTQYF. The CDR3 coding sequence is TGTGCCAGCAGTCGCGGGACCTACACAGATACGCAGTATTTT.

The J gene is TRBJ2-3, the V gene TRBV9; 11 bases fit TRBD2. V shed 4 bases and J 1 base; nucleotides not matched to a gene: 14. Germline V gives CDR1 SGDLS, CDR2 YYNGEE. The CDR3 runs to 19 residues. The CDR3 spells CASSTLRASGRPGTDTQYF. The CDR3, as DNA: TGTGCCAGCAGCACCCTACGGGCTAGCGGGAGGCCTGGCACAGATACGCAGTATTTT.

This chain uses TRBV20-1 with TRBJ2-7; D remains unclear. CDR1 and CDR2 from the germline V gene are DFQATT and SNEGSKA (reference sequence). This CDR3 region has 10 residues. The V gene lost 3 bases and the J gene lost 3 bases, with 3 bases spanning the gap. The DNA for the CDR3 is TGCAGTGCTAGTATCTACGAGCAGTACTTC. It is translated as CSASIYEQYF.

This clone has just one count. The chain employs TRBV11-3 and TRBJ1-1, with D tentatively TRBD1 (6 bases). The CDR3 sequence is 13 residues long. V was cut by 5 bases and J by 8 bases, with 15 bases left in between. Looked up from germline, CDR1 is SGHNT and CDR2 is YENEEA. The CDR3 DNA is TGTGCCAGCAGCCCAAGGTACAGGGACGAAGCTTTCTTT. This codes for CASSPRYRDEAFF.

The rearrangement uses TRBV19 and TRBJ2-7, with 9 bases identical to TRBD2. The ends lost 5 bases at V and 4 bases at J; junction bases unmatched: 9. Germline V lookup: CDR1 LNHDA, CDR2 SQIVND (reference sequence). The CDR3 consists of 15 residues. In DNA form, the CDR3 reads TGTGCCAGTAGTGTACAAGGACTAGCGCAGTACGAGCAGTACTTC. It translates to CASSVQGLAQYEQYF.

The rearrangement links TRBV19 to TRBJ2-3; 9 nucleotides agree with TRBD2. This CDR3 has 19 residues. Germline trimming cut 8 bases from V and 0 bases from J; bases unmatched to any gene: 18. Germline V gene sequence: CDR1 LNHDA, CDR2 SQIVND (reference sequence). The CDR3 DNA sequence: TGTGCCAGTCGTTTCAGACGGACCAGGACTAGCGTAAGCACAGATACGCAGTATTTT. Translation: CASRFRRTRTSVSTDTQYF.

The chain couples TRBV6-7 to TRBJ2-5; D assignment may be TRBD1 or TRBD2 (6 bases each). TRBV6-7 is filed as an ORF, its function uncertain. The length of the CDR3 is 15 residues. V was pared by 6 bases and J by 1 base, with 15 bases between. Here the CDR3 reads CASRRRPGAQETQYF. As DNA, the CDR3 is TGTGCCAGCAGACGGAGGCCGGGGGCCCAAGAGACCCAGTACTTC.

The chain couples TRBV9 to TRBJ2-2; 12 nucleotides line up with TRBD2. The CDR3 totals 15 residues. CDR1 is SGDLS and CDR2 is YYNGEE in the germline V gene. V gave up 4 bases and J gave up 5 bases; unmatched junction bases: 3. The CDR3 sequence is CASSFGLAGTGELFF. The CDR3 nucleotides are TGTGCCAGCAGCTTCGGACTAGCGGGAACCGGGGAGCTGTTTTTT.

The V and J genes are TRBV19 and TRBJ2-1; D gene unclear. Trimming cost V 9 bases and J 3 bases, with 18 bases left between them. There are 15 residues in the CDR3. Germline V gene lookup returns CDR1 LNHDA and CDR2 SQIVND (reference sequence). The CDR3 DNA is TGTGCCAGCCGTAGGCCCTCCTCTAACTACAATGAGCAGTTCTTC. This encodes CASRRPSSNYNEQFF.

The chain combines TRBV28 with TRBJ2-6; weak D call: TRBD1 (5 bases). The V end lost 5 bases, the J end lost 4 bases, and 18 bases lay between the germline ends. Per the germline V gene, CDR1 is MDHEN and CDR2 is SYDVKM. CDR3 size: 17 residues. The CDR3 region is CASSPETVQDGANVLTF. The CDR3 region has the DNA TGTGCCAGCAGTCCCGAAACTGTACAGGACGGGGCCAACGTCCTGACTTTC. Complete variable domain (other parts from reference TRBV28 and TRBJ2-6): DVKVTQSSRYLVKRTGEKVFLECVQDMDHENMFWYRQDPGLGLRLIYFSYDVKMKEKGDIPEGYSVSREKKERFSLILESASTNQTSMYLCASSPETVQDGANVLTFGAGSRLTVL.

The chain couples TRBV18 to TRBJ2-5; TRBD1 matches at 8 bases. The CDR3 runs 13 residues. Germline lookup yields CDR1 KGHSH and CDR2 LQKENI. V was clipped by 2 bases and J by 7 bases; unmatched bases: 3. The CDR3 DNA follows: TGTGCCAGCTCACCAACAGGGGGACGGACCCAGTACTTC. It specifies CASSPTGGRTQYF.

This rearrangement joins TRBV6-1 to TRBJ1-4, with D maybe TRBD1 (5 bases). With 4 bases removed from V and 7 bases from J, the gap between germline ends came to 16 bases. The CDR3 runs to 15 residues. Germline V gene data show CDR1 as MNHNS and CDR2 as SASEGT. The CDR3: CASSGGRVGSEKLFF. The CDR3 DNA follows: TGTGCCAGCAGTGGGGGACGCGTGGGGAGTGAAAAACTGTTTTTT.

The chain couples TRBV6-1 to TRBJ2-3; the D gene is possibly TRBD2 (5 bases). The ends were cut back, 1 base at V and 0 bases at J, with 11 bases in the middle. The germline gives CDR1 MNHNS, CDR2 SASEGT. This CDR3 comprises 16 residues. The CDR3 reads CASSEGGSASTDTQYF. The CDR3 nucleotides read TGTGCCAGCAGTGAAGGAGGGAGCGCTAGCACAGATACGCAGTATTTT.

The rearrangement uses TRBV6-5 and TRBJ2-3, with 9 nucleotides matching TRBD2. The CDR3 contains 16 residues. With 0 bases clipped from V and 1 base from J, the junction kept 2 bases outside the gene matches. Germline V lookup: CDR1 MNHEY, CDR2 SVGAGI. CDR3 residues: CASSYSAGGGTDTQYF. The CDR3 nucleotides are TGTGCCAGCAGTTACTCTGCGGGAGGGGGCACAGATACGCAGTATTTT.

V usage is TRBV6-1 and J usage is TRBJ2-7; TRBD1 matches 10 bases. J lost 4 bases, V lost 4 bases, and 4 bases had no gene match. The CDR3 sequence is 14 residues long. Germline lookup yields CDR1 MNHNS and CDR2 SASEGT. CDR3 in amino acids: CASSGDRGQYEQYF. The CDR3 DNA follows: TGTGCCAGCAGTGGAGACAGGGGGCAATACGAGCAGTACTTC.

J is TRBJ2-1 and V is TRBV6-5; tentative D call: TRBD2 (5 bases). The CDR3 loop spans 14 amino acids. V was cut by 7 bases and J by 7 bases, with 17 bases left in between. Per germline, CDR1 MNHEY and CDR2 SVGAGI. CDR3 sequence: CASNNRGFLNEQFF. The CDR3 nucleotides read TGTGCCAGCAACAACCGGGGTTTCCTTAATGAGCAGTTCTTC.

This sequence joins TRBV4-1 and TRBJ2-1; tentatively, D is TRBD2 (5 bases). V was trimmed by 1 base and J by 14 bases, leaving 18 bases between them. Germline V lookup: CDR1 MGHRA, CDR2 YSYEKL. CDR3 size: 14 residues. The CDR3 DNA follows: TGCGCCAGCAGCCAAGGAGCCCTACGGGGAAGCGAGTTCTTC. The encoded protein is CASSQGALRGSEFF.

The rearrangement links TRBV7-8 to TRBJ2-7; D is perhaps TRBD2 (6 bases). Germline V gene sequence: CDR1 SGHVS, CDR2 FQNEAQ. This CDR3 is built from 15 residues. V was trimmed by 1 base and J by 6 bases, leaving 16 bases between them. The CDR3 bases are TGTGCCAGCAGCTTAGATCGCTTGACTAGTACCGAGCAGTACTTC. As protein: CASSLDRLTSTEQYF.

The chain couples TRBV19 to TRBJ2-2, with 7 bases fitting TRBD1. CDR1 and CDR2 (germline): LNHDA, SQIVND (reference sequence). V shed 9 bases, J shed 7 bases, and the junction held 8 bases outside the gene matches. The CDR3 has 13 amino acids. CDR3 in DNA: TGTGCCAGCCTTACAGGGGCCGGCGGGGAGCTGTTTTTT. As protein: CASLTGAGGELFF.

The chain couples TRBV7-9 to TRBJ1-2; D is uncertain. The CDR3 sequence is 14 residues long. Per the germline V gene, CDR1 is SEHNR and CDR2 is FQNEAQ (reference sequence). V was cut by 2 bases and J by 7 bases, with 14 bases left in between. The CDR3 nucleotides read TGTGCCAGCAGCTTAATTCGGGGAGATATTGGCTACACCTTC. Protein product: CASSLIRGDIGYTF.

J is TRBJ1-5 and V is TRBV29-1; D not resolved. The CDR3 contains 12 residues. The V gene lost 5 bases and the J gene lost 4 bases, with 9 bases spanning the gap. Germline CDR1 is SQVTM and CDR2 is ANQGSEA. The CDR3: CSVSDGNQPQHF. CDR3 bases: TGCAGCGTTTCGGACGGTAATCAGCCCCAGCATTTT.